One sample yielded the 8 T cell receptor beta chains listed below, sequenced in a study of CD8 T cells in Susac syndrome. Roughly 0.45 to 1 ug RNA was reverse transcribed with random hexamers. TCRdb redid the calling of the immunoSEQ multiplex PCR reads with MiXCR, one entry per CDR3 protein. The sample lists roughly 180,000 distinct CDR3 sequences, 85% to 95% seen once, with 0.09% to 0.1% in the top ten. Sequencing was done on a sample of CD4+ T cells from PBMCs. These receptors came from a human donor with multiple sclerosis.

This clonotype occurred a few times. This rearrangement joins TRBV28 to TRBJ2-5, with 10 positions matching TRBD1. Trimming removed 5 bases from V and 5 bases from J; junction bases left unmatched: 2. In germline, CDR1 is MDHEN, CDR2 SYDVKM. The CDR3 sequence is 13 residues long. The CDR3 protein is CASSDRGRETQYF. The CDR3 region has the DNA TGTGCCAGCAGTGACAGGGGGCGGGAGACCCAGTACTTC.

V is TRBV20-1 and J is TRBJ2-2; TRBD1 matches at 9 bases. V lost 5 bases and J lost 1; bases outside the gene matches: 8. Germline CDR1 DFQATT, CDR2 SNEGSKA (reference sequence). This CDR3 has 16 amino acids. CDR3 amino acids: CSARPPGQGNTGELFF. Written as DNA, the CDR3 is TGCAGTGCTCGCCCCCCGGGACAGGGGAACACCGGGGAGCTGTTTTTT.

This chain uses TRBV18 with TRBJ1-2; TRBD1 matches 7 bases. CDR3 length equals 13 residues. V lost 4 bases to trimming and J lost 8 bases; unmatched junction nucleotides: 7. Germline CDR1 reads KGHSH; CDR2 reads LQKENI. The CDR3 reads CASSQDRAGGYTF. CDR3 DNA: TGTGCCAGCTCACAAGACAGGGCAGGCGGCTACACCTTC.

Only one count was recorded for this clonotype. The genes are TRBV12-5 and TRBJ2-6, with TRBD2 as a possible D gene (5 bases). V gave up 6 bases and J gave up 1 base, with 10 bases separating them. This CDR3 has 15 residues. Germline values: CDR1 LGHNT, CDR2 FRNRAP. In DNA, the CDR3 is TGTGCTAGTGGCCGTAGCGCATCTGGGGCCAACGTCCTGACTTTC. Protein sequence: CASGRSASGANVLTF.

The V gene is TRBV6-2 or TRBV6-3, the J gene TRBJ2-1; 12 nucleotides line up with TRBD2. V lost 6 bases and J lost 6; bases outside the gene matches: 21. Germline V gene lookup returns CDR1 MNHEY and CDR2 SVGEGT. This CDR3 region has 20 residues. CDR3 protein: CASRLNPGQITSGRFNEQFF. The DNA of the CDR3 is TGTGCCAGCAGATTAAACCCGGGACAGATTACTAGCGGGAGGTTCAATGAGCAGTTCTTC.

The rearrangement joins TRBV7-2 to TRBJ1-1; 8 nucleotides match TRBD1. J gave up 4 bases and V 5 bases, and 6 bases lay outside the gene matches. This CDR3 is built from 14 residues. Looked up from germline, CDR1 is SGHTA and CDR2 is FQGNSA. The CDR3 DNA follows: TGTGCCAGCAGCAGGACAGGGTTCGCCACTGAAGCTTTCTTT. Residues: CASSRTGFATEAFF.

This chain links TRBV6-5 with TRBJ2-1; D uncertain. Trimming left V 2 bases short and J 8 bases short, with 4 bases between. The germline gives CDR1 MNHEY, CDR2 SVGAGI. This CDR3 has 11 residues. CDR3 region: CASSYMDEQFF. In nucleotides, the CDR3 is TGTGCCAGCAGTTACATGGATGAGCAGTTCTTC.

The chain has TRBV5-8 and TRBJ2-5; 11 bases agree with TRBD1. Germline CDR1 reads SGHTS; CDR2 reads YDEGEE. The CDR3 has 14 amino acids. With V trimmed by 7 bases and J by 6 bases, 8 bases remained unmatched. The CDR3: CASAGTGGSKTQYF. Here the CDR3 DNA reads TGTGCCAGCGCCGGGACAGGGGGGTCGAAGACCCAGTACTTC.